The next 6 T cell receptor beta chains were all read from a single sample in a study of HIV-infected patients and healthy controls. 500 ng RNA was reverse transcribed with alpha and beta constant-region primers. Each of the alpha and beta chains got its own library through chain-specific third strand synthesis with indices. Using its own MiXCR run on the 5' RACE reads, TCRdb lists one record per CDR3 protein. The sample consists of approximately 10,000 distinct CDR3 sequences, roughly a tenth of them appearing once. All unsorted peripheral T cells were captured because whole blood was used without fractionation. Sequencing used blood, obtained before antiretroviral therapy. The source of these receptors is an adult with HIV infection.

In its sample, this clonotype was seen a few times. V usage is TRBV4-1 and J usage is TRBJ2-1; weak D call: TRBD2 (6 bases). The CDR3 loop spans 14 amino acids. Germline V gene data show CDR1 as MGHRA and CDR2 as YSYEKL. V was cut by 5 bases and J by 9 bases, with 17 bases left in between. The CDR3 here is CASSFRRGSSEQFF. CDR3 sequence (DNA): TGCGCCAGCAGCTTCAGGCGGGGAAGCAGTGAGCAGTTCTTC.

By sample fraction, this clonotype is medium-sized (0.01 to 0.1%). This chain joins TRBV7-2 and TRBJ2-3; perhaps TRBD1 as D (6 bases). The CDR3 loop spans 15 amino acids. The V gene's germline CDR1 is SGHTA and CDR2 FQGNSA. Trimming pared 2 bases from V and 2 bases from J, leaving 11 bases between. CDR3 in amino acids: CASSLQGIVTDTQYF. DNA for the CDR3: TGTGCCAGCAGCTTACAGGGGATAGTCACAGATACGCAGTATTTT.

This clonotype was found a few times. This rearrangement joins TRBV20-1 to TRBJ2-2, with 11 bases identical to TRBD1. This CDR3 is built from 15 residues. The V and J ends lost 4 bases and 6 bases, in that order; junction bases with no gene match: 7. The V gene's germline CDR1 is DFQATT and CDR2 SNEGSKA (reference sequence). This CDR3 is CSATPGQGVAGELFF. The DNA for the CDR3 is TGCAGTGCTACGCCGGGACAGGGGGTCGCCGGGGAGCTGTTTTTT.

The rearrangement uses TRBV7-2 and TRBJ2-5, with D unclear. Per germline, CDR1 SGHTA and CDR2 FQGNSA. V lost 5 bases and J lost 2, with 12 bases in between. The length of the CDR3 is 14 residues. CDR3 amino acids: CASSPSQSQETQYF. CDR3 nucleotide sequence: TGTGCCAGCAGCCCATCCCAATCTCAAGAGACCCAGTACTTC.

This clonotype showed up many times. For the CDR3, the DNA is TGTGCCAGCAGTTTCCCGACCAGCGGGAGTCTTGAGCAGTTCTTC. This translates into CASSFPTSGSLEQFF. V gene TRBV13 combines with J gene TRBJ2-1; 8 nucleotides agree with TRBD2. After removal of 6 bases from V and 9 bases from J, the junction contained 13 bases not matched to a gene. Germline CDR1 and CDR2: PRHDT and FYEKMQ (reference sequence). CDR3 length: 15 residues. Full variable domain (missing parts from reference TRBV13 and TRBJ2-1): AAGVIQSPRHLIKEKRETATLKCYPIPRHDTVYWYQQGPGQDPQFLISFYEKMQSDKGSIPDRFSAQQFSDYHSELNMSSLELGDSALYFCASSFPTSGSLEQFFGPGTRLTVL.

This clonotype has just one count. The rearrangement uses TRBV3-1 and TRBJ1-5, with 7 nucleotides matching TRBD1. CDR3 size: 14 residues. After removal of 1 base from V and 5 bases from J, the junction contained 2 bases not matched to a gene. Germline V gene sequence: CDR1 LGHDT, CDR2 YNNKEL (reference sequence). The CDR3, as DNA: TGTGCCAGCAGCCAAGGACAGGGCGATCAGCCCCAGCATTTT. This codes for CASSQGQGDQPQHF.